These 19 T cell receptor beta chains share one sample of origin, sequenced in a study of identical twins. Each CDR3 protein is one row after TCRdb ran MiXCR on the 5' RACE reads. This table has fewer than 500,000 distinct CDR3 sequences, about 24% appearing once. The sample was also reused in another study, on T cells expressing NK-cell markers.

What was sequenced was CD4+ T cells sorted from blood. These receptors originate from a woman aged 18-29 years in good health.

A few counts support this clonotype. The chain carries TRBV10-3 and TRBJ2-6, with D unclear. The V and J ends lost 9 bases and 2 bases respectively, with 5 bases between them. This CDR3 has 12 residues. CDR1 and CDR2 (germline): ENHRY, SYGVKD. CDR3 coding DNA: TGTGCCATTTCCCCTGGGGCCAACGTCCTGACTTTC. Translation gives CAISPGANVLTF.

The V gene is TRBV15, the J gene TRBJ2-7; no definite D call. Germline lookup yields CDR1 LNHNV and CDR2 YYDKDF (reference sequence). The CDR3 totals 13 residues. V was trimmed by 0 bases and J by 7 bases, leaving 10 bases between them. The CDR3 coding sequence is TGTGCCACCAGCAGAGAGGAAGATCGGGAGCAGTACTTC. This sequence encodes CATSREEDREQYF.

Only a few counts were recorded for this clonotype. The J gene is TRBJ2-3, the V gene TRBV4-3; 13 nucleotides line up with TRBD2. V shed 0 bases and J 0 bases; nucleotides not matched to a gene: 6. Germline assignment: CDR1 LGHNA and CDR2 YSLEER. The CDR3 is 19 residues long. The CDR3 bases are TGCGCCAGCAGCCAAGATGGACTAGCGGGAGTAGGTAGCACAGATACGCAGTATTTT. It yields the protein CASSQDGLAGVGSTDTQYF.

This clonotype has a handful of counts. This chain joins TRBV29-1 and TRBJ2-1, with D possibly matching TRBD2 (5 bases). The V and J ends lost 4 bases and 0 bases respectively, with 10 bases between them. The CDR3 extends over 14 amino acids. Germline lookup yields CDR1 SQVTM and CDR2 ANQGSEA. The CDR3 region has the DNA TGCAGCGTTGTGGGCGGGCGCTCCTACAATGAGCAGTTCTTC. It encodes CSVVGGRSYNEQFF.

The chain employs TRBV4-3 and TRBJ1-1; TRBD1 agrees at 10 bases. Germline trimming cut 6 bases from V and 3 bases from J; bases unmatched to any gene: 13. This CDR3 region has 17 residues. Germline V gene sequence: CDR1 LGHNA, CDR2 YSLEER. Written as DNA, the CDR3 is TGCGCCAGCAGTGAGATAGCGGGACAGGGGTTATACACTGAAGCTTTCTTT. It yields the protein CASSEIAGQGLYTEAFF.

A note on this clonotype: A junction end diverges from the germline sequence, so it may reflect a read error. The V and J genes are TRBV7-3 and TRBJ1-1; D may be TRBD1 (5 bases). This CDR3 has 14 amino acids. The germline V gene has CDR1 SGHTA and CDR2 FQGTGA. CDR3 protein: CASSPSGANAEAFF. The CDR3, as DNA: TGTGCCAGCAGCCCCAGTGGGGCGAACGCTGAAGCTTTCTTT.

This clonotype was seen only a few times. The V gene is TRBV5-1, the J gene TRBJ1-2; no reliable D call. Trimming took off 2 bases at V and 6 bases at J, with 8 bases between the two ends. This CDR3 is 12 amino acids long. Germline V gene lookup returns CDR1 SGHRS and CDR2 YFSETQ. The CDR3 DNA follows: TGCGCCAGCAGCTTCGGGGTGGATGGCTACACCTTC. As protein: CASSFGVDGYTF.

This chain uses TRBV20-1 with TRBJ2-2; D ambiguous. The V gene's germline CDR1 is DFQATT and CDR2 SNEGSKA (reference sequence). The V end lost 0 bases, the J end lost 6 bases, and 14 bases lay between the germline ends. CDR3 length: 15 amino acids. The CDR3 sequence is CSARDIPDGAGELFF. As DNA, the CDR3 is TGCAGTGCTAGAGATATCCCGGACGGAGCCGGGGAGCTGTTTTTT.

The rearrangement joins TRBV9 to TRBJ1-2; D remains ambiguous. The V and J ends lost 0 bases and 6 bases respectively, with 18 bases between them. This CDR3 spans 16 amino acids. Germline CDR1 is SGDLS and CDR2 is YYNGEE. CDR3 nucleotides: TGTGCCAGCAGCGTAGGATTGGCCGGGCAGGTCGATGGCTACACCTTC. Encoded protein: CASSVGLAGQVDGYTF.

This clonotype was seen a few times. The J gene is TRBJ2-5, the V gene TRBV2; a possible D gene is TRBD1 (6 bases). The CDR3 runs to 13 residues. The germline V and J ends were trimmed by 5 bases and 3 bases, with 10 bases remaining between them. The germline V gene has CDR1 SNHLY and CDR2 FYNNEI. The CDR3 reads CASSRTDEETQYF. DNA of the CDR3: TGTGCCAGCAGTCGGACAGACGAAGAGACCCAGTACTTC.

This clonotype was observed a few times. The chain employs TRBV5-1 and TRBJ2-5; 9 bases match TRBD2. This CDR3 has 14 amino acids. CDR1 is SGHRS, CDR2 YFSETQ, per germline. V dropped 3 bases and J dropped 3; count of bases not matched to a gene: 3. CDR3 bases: TGCGCCAGCAGCTCTTTAGCGGGGGAAGAGACCCAGTACTTC. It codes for CASSSLAGEETQYF. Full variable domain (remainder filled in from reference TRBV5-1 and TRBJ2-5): KAGVTQTPRYLIKTRGQQVTLSCSPISGHRSVSWYQQTPGQGLQFLFEYFSETQRNKGNFPGRFSGRQFSNSRSEMNVSTLELGDSALYLCASSSLAGEETQYFGPGTRLLVL.

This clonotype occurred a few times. CDR3 sequence: CSVTFNTEAFF. The CDR3 region has the DNA TGCAGCGTTACCTTTAACACTGAAGCTTTCTTT. V is TRBV29-1 and J is TRBJ1-1; D gene uncertain. V lost 5 bases and J 2 bases, leaving 6 bases between the germline ends. Looked up from germline, CDR1 is SQVTM and CDR2 is ANQGSEA. CDR3 length: 11 residues.

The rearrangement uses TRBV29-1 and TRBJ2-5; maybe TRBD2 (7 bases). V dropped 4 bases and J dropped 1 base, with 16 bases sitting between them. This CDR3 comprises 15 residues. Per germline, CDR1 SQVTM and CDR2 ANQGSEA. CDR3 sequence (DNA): TGCAGCGTTGTTTCGGGGGGCGGAAGCCAAGAGACCCAGTACTTC. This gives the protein CSVVSGGGSQETQYF.

In DNA form, the CDR3 reads TGCAGTGCTAGTAACGGATTCCCCTACGAGCAGTACTTC. It yields the protein CSASNGFPYEQYF. This rearrangement joins TRBV20-1 to TRBJ2-7, with D uncertain. The germline gives CDR1 DFQATT, CDR2 SNEGSKA (reference sequence). CDR3 length: 13 amino acids. V was pared by 3 bases and J by 2 bases, with 11 bases between.

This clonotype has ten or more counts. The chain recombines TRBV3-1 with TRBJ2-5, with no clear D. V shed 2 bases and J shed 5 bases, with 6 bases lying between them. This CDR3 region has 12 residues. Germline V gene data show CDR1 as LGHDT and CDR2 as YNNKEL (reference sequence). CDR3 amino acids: CASSQRPETQYF. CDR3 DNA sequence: TGTGCCAGCAGCCAACGCCCGGAGACCCAGTACTTC.

The CDR3 here is CASSFGGVGTDTQYF. The CDR3, as DNA: TGTGCCAGCAGCTTTGGTGGGGTGGGCACAGATACGCAGTATTTT. The rearrangement uses TRBV7-9 and TRBJ2-3; D not certain. This CDR3 is built from 15 residues. V was clipped by 3 bases and J by 1 base, with 11 bases between them. Germline CDR1 and CDR2: SEHNR and FQNEAQ (reference sequence).

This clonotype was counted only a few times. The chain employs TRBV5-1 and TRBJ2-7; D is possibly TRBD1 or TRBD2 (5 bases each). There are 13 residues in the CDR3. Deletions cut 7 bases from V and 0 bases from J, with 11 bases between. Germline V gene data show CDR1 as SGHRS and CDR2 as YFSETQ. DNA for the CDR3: TGCGCCAGCTTCCGGGACGGCTCCTACGAGCAGTACTTC. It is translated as CASFRDGSYEQYF.

The CDR3 nucleotides read TGTGCCAGCAGTGTTGAGCGGGAGTCCGATGAGCAGTTCTTC. Translated: CASSVERESDEQFF. The rearrangement joins TRBV6-4 to TRBJ2-1, with 8 positions matching TRBD2. The CDR3 sequence is 14 residues long. Per the germline V gene, CDR1 is MRHNA and CDR2 is SNTAGT. Losses at the gene ends were 4 bases for V and 8 bases for J; bases not matched to a gene: 7.

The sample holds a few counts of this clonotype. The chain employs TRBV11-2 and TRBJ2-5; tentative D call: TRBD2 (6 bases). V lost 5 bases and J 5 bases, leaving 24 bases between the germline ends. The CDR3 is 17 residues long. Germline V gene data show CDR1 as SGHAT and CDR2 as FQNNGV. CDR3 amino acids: CASSGRIAVLGTETQYF. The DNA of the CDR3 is TGTGCCAGCAGCGGTCGAATAGCGGTCCTAGGTACGGAGACCCAGTACTTC.